This T cell receptor (beta chain) was recovered during a study of blood T cell repertoires in COVID-19 (dated by TCRdb to 2020 to 2021). In the study overall: Collaborator samples came from the United States, Italy and Spain and covered acute and convalescent phases of COVID-19. The prospective study material was composed of cDNA or gDNA derived from T cells, B-cell-depleted T cells, or PBMCs. The dataset comprised deeply sampled blood TCRbeta repertoires from subjects exposed to, actively infected with, or recovered from COVID-19. A freely available public database, intended as a resource for researchers studying the immune response to SARS-CoV-2, is where the repertoires were released. Samples came from the ongoing ImmuneRACE study (first 160 participants) plus 1,254 subjects from 6 global collaborators. A de-identified subject ID, COVID-19 status, age in years and sex were almost always included in the sample metadata. Where available, HLA class I and class II types were taken from metadata supplied by the sample provider and were not determined by assay-based typing. The paper's findings and limits, for the study overall: Clinical and demographic metadata were provided uncurated, with the amount varying by source and participant.

TCRbeta CDR3 regions were amplified from genomic DNA using the immunoSEQ Assay, a bias-controlled multiplex PCR. On the authors' methods: Nucleated cell counts per sample were estimated from amplification of reference gene primers within the assay. To quantify the absolute abundance of each unique TCRbeta CDR3 rearrangement, sequence reads were collapsed and filtered. For each sample, productive Simpson clonality was calculated by taking the square root of Simpson's diversity index across productive rearrangements. Entries here come from immuneACCESS through TCRdb and include only in-frame sequences with V and J called. Some clones fail to appear in such tables; in the studies checked, an unresolved V gene covers under half of the shortfall, and the cause of the remainder is unknown. That table supplies the V and J calls and clone size; D and trimming were determined from the DNA. In all, the sample holds 330,000 or so clones, and about 92% of those were seen once. The ten biggest clones cover roughly 3.9% of the sample.

The CDR3 holds 15 amino acids from the cysteine to the phenylalanine. This entry keeps only the CDR3 DNA: 45 bases, framed from base 1. Compared with germline, V lacks 6 bases and J lacks 0 bases; bases without a gene match: 5. Reading the germline V gene gives CDR1 MNHEY and CDR2 SVGAGI. At one collaborating source in Seattle, patients were enrolled during active infection and were followed longitudinally through the course of disease. The collaborating institutions used their own protocols to collect whole blood in K2EDTA tubes. For TCRbeta analysis, collaborators shipped samples as frozen whole blood, isolated PBMCs, or DNA extracted from either of those sample types. Notes on this clone: Its antigen is unknown. Per-base qualities were not stored, and no clone one base away is much larger.

The rearrangement combines TRBV6-5 with TRBJ1-5, with 7 bases in between that match TRBD1. This clonotype was sampled from a woman aged 55 to 70 with COVID-19, enrolled during active disease. Input material: peripheral blood. CDR3 reads: CASRPDRDSNQPQHF. The nucleotides read TGTGCCAGCAGGCCCGACAGGGATAGCAATCAGCCCCAGCATTTT.